The T cell receptor (beta chain) under discussion was sequenced for a study of OX40 agonist ivuxolimab in advanced cancers. The germline V gene has CDR1 SGHRS and CDR2 YFSETQ. V lost 0 bases and J 4 bases, leaving 8 bases between the germline ends. The CDR3 is 13 residues long. Profiled with immunoSEQ multiplex PCR; TCRdb holds only in-frame clones, not every one. The sample holds tens of thousands of clones, around 84% seen once. Sequencing used CD4+ or CD8+ T cells sorted from blood, obtained in a trial of the OX40 agonist ivuxolimab. This sequence originates from an adult with an advanced solid tumor such as melanoma, head and neck, liver or kidney cancer. The V gene is TRBV5-1, the J gene TRBJ2-7; D is undetermined. DNA of the CDR3: TGCGCCAGCAGCTTGGAAAACGGGTACGAGCAGTACTTC. Protein sequence: CASSLENGYEQYF.